The 23 T cell receptor beta chains presented below share a single source sample, sequenced in a study of regulatory T cells in long-lasting Graves disease (dated by TCRdb to the early 2020s). Library prep was done by multiplex PCR. The instrument given in TCRdb is Illumina HiSeq 4000. iRepertoire HTBI primers and Arm-PCR amplification of CDR3 regions were used to construct TCR beta libraries. TCRdb reanalyzed the raw reads on its own, using fastp at Q25 for trimming and MiXCR for clone calling, and kept in-frame beta chains. Every CDR3 protein is listed once, alongside the most common genes and DNA of its rows. This sample comprises 300,000 to 400,000 distinct CDR3 sequences, 15% to 20% of them detected only once. The ten biggest clones cover 25% to 30% of the sample. In the paper's terms, the time point label means: newly diagnosed GD, antithyroid drugs for less than 3 months. RNA was extracted from PBMCs in TRIzol for both TCR sequencing and RNA sequencing.

These data also formed part of another study, on T cells in Graves' hyperthyroidism and ophthalmopathy.

This sample comprised peripheral blood mononuclear cells (PBMCs), obtained at new diagnosis, from a patient treated with antithyroid drugs. All receptors derive from a man in his forties or fifties with Graves disease. Donor details come from another sample of the same person, matched by shared clones.

The chain's CDR3 is CATSDINEKLFF. CDR3 DNA: TGTGCCACCAGTGACATTAATGAAAAACTGTTTTTT. The V and J genes are TRBV24-1 and TRBJ1-4, with unresolved D. V was clipped by 4 bases and J by 4 bases, with 3 bases between them. The CDR3 is 12 amino acids. Germline V gives CDR1 KGHDR, CDR2 SFDVKD.

This clonotype was observed many times. J is TRBJ2-5 and V is TRBV28, with D possibly called TRBD1 or TRBD2 (5 bases each). CDR1 is MDHEN and CDR2 is SYDVKM in the germline V gene. Trimming shortened V by 7 bases and J by 7 bases, and 16 bases separated the two germline ends. CDR3 length equals 13 residues. CDR3 DNA: TGTGCCAGCAACCCGACAGACGCGGGGACCCAGTACTTC. Residues: CASNPTDAGTQYF.

This clonotype has ten or more counts. The chain employs TRBV29-1 and TRBJ2-5, with a weak D call TRBD1 (6 bases). CDR1 is SQVTM and CDR2 is ANQGSEA in the germline V gene. The CDR3 runs 12 residues. V was clipped by 4 bases and J by 9 bases, with 15 bases between them. CDR3 sequence: CSVVFTGWAQYF. The DNA for the CDR3 is TGCAGCGTTGTTTTTACAGGGTGGGCCCAGTACTTC.

This clonotype was recorded at least ten times. The gene calls are TRBV2 and TRBJ2-4, with D perhaps matching TRBD2 (7 bases). V was shortened by 3 bases and J by 9 bases, with 21 bases between the two germline ends. Germline V CDR1 and CDR2: SNHLY, FYNNEI. The CDR3 has 16 amino acids. The CDR3 sequence is CASSDSDRGALGIQYF. CDR3 nucleotide sequence: TGTGCCAGCAGTGATTCCGATCGGGGGGCCCTCGGCATTCAGTACTTC.

At least ten counts were recorded for this clonotype. The chain is built from TRBV2 and TRBJ1-3; D gene uncertain. V was clipped by 3 bases and J by 2 bases, with 8 bases between them. The germline V gene has CDR1 SNHLY and CDR2 FYNNEI. This CDR3 spans 14 amino acids. CDR3 residues: CASSDSGPGNTIYF. CDR3 sequence (DNA): TGTGCCAGCAGTGACTCGGGCCCTGGAAACACCATATATTTT.

At least ten counts were recorded for this clonotype. The V call is TRBV3-1, the J call TRBJ1-1; 7 nucleotides align to TRBD1. Germline V CDR1 and CDR2: LGHDT, YNNKEL (reference sequence). The CDR3 covers 17 residues. The ends lost 0 bases at V and 4 bases at J; junction bases unmatched: 11. The CDR3 region has the DNA TGTGCCAGCAGCCAAGATAGGTGGGGACAGACGAGCACTGAAGCTTTCTTT. This sequence encodes CASSQDRWGQTSTEAFF.

This clonotype has more than one count but fewer than ten. The gene calls are TRBV6-2 or TRBV6-3 and TRBJ1-1; 9 bases are a match to TRBD1. V lost 6 bases and J lost 0; bases outside the gene matches: 14. This CDR3 has 18 amino acids. Germline loops: CDR1 MNHEY, CDR2 SVGEGT. For the CDR3, the DNA is TGTGCCAGCAGACCTATACCGGGACAGGGCATCATGAACACTGAAGCTTTCTTT. Encoded protein: CASRPIPGQGIMNTEAFF.

V and J are TRBV12-3 or TRBV12-4 and TRBJ1-1, with D possibly matching TRBD1 (5 bases). This CDR3 is built from 12 residues. Trimming shortened V by 6 bases and J by 8 bases, and 13 bases separated the two germline ends. For the CDR3, the DNA is TGTGCCAGCAGGAAGGGAGAGGGGGAAGCTTTCTTT. Its protein product is CASRKGEGEAFF.

The CDR3 protein is CASSEGPATGVDEQFF. The CDR3 DNA follows: TGTGCCAGCAGTGAGGGGCCGGCGACAGGTGTCGATGAGCAGTTCTTC. This sequence joins TRBV2 and TRBJ2-1, with D perhaps matching TRBD1 (6 bases). Trimming cost V 3 bases and J 8 bases, with 20 bases left between them. The CDR3 totals 16 residues. CDR1 is SNHLY, CDR2 FYNNEI, per germline.

The J gene is TRBJ2-1, the V gene TRBV6-5; D is ambiguous. Germline V gene lookup returns CDR1 MNHEY and CDR2 SVGAGI. Trimming shortened V by 3 bases and J by 8 bases, and 5 bases separated the two germline ends. The CDR3 consists of 11 residues. Written as DNA, the CDR3 is TGTGCCAGCAGTTATCTCCATGAGCAGTTCTTC. Translating it yields CASSYLHEQFF.

This clonotype was found a few times. The chain has TRBV9 and TRBJ2-3; 16 bases fit TRBD2. The J segment lost 2 bases and the V segment lost 0 bases, leaving 6 bases of the junction unmatched. The CDR3 totals 19 residues. Germline values: CDR1 SGDLS, CDR2 YYNGEE. Here the CDR3 reads CASSVAPGLAGGDTDTQYF. The CDR3 region has the DNA TGTGCCAGCAGCGTAGCACCGGGACTAGCGGGGGGGGACACAGATACGCAGTATTTT.

This clonotype has a count of ten or more. The chain employs TRBV28 and TRBJ2-7; 14 bases line up with TRBD2. CDR1 is MDHEN, CDR2 SYDVKM, per germline. The junction had 2 bases not matched to a gene; V was cut back by 6 bases and J by 4 bases. This CDR3 region has 14 residues. For the CDR3, the DNA is TGTGCCAGCAGGAGACTAGCGGGGGGGTACGAGCAGTACTTC. Translation gives CASRRLAGGYEQYF.

CDR3 nucleotides: TGTGCCAGCAGCCTCGGGGACAGGGTCTTTTACGAGCAGTACTTC. Its translation is CASSLGDRVFYEQYF. This rearrangement joins TRBV9 to TRBJ2-7, with TRBD1 matching 9 bases. The CDR3 contains 15 residues. The V segment lost 4 bases and the J segment 4 bases; nucleotides outside the gene matches: 9. Germline-derived CDR1 and CDR2 are SGDLS and YYNGEE.

This clonotype was seen more than once but under ten times. The chain joins TRBV20-1 to TRBJ1-2; maybe TRBD1 (6 bases). The V gene's germline CDR1 is DFQATT and CDR2 SNEGSKA (reference sequence). This CDR3 contains 12 residues. V lost 6 bases and J lost 5, with 13 bases in between. CDR3 in DNA: TGCAGTGCCGGACAGAGGCAATATGGCTACACCTTC. Its translation: CSAGQRQYGYTF.

This clonotype was detected ten times or more. This chain joins TRBV3-1 and TRBJ1-4; tentatively, D is TRBD1 (5 bases). CDR1 is LGHDT, CDR2 YNNKEL, per germline (reference sequence). The CDR3 runs to 16 residues. V was pared by 4 bases and J by 2 bases, with 14 bases between. CDR3 residues: CASSRGLEATNEKLFF. CDR3 nucleotides: TGTGCCAGCAGCCGGGGACTGGAGGCGACTAATGAAAAACTGTTTTTT.

The gene calls are TRBV6-2 or TRBV6-3 and TRBJ1-5; no definite D call. Germline V gene lookup returns CDR1 MNHEY and CDR2 SVGEGT. Trimming removed 5 bases from V and 2 bases from J, with 16 bases in between. This CDR3 has 16 residues. CDR3 nucleotide sequence: TGTGCCAGCAGTGAATTGGTCTCCGTTTGCAATCAGCCCCAGCATTTT. It encodes CASSELVSVCNQPQHF.

This clonotype was seen a few times. An end of the junction differs from the germline gene, which may be a read error. The chain carries TRBV5-1 and TRBJ2-5, with D possibly being TRBD2 (6 bases). The CDR3 consists of 15 residues. Germline V gene lookup returns CDR1 SGHRS and CDR2 YFSETQ. In DNA form, the CDR3 reads TGCGCCAGCAGCTCGGACTACGGTTACCAAGAGGCCCAGTACTTC. It codes for CASSSDYGYQEAQYF.

This clonotype was observed a handful of times. This sequence joins TRBV25-1 and TRBJ1-5; D is perhaps TRBD1 (6 bases). Germline V gene data show CDR1 as MGHDK and CDR2 as SYGVNS. The CDR3 runs 16 residues. Trimming removed 3 bases from V and 11 bases from J, with 23 bases in between. The CDR3 nucleotides read TGTGCCAGCAGTGACCCCAGGGGCCGGCGGGAACCAACCCAGCATTTT. It codes for CASSDPRGRREPTQHF. Supplemented by reference TRBV25-1 and TRBJ1-5, the full variable domain reads EADIYQTPRYLVIGTGKKITLECSQTMGHDKMYWYQQDPGMELHLIHYSYGVNSTEKGDLSSESTVSRIRTEHFPLTLESARPSHTSQYLCASSDPRGRREPTQHFGDGTRLSIL.

This clonotype was recorded at least ten times. The rearrangement links TRBV28 to TRBJ2-7; 9 bases fit TRBD2. Germline CDR1 is MDHEN and CDR2 is SYDVKM. Trimming cost V 2 bases and J 1 base; bases outside gene matches: 9. The CDR3 covers 17 residues. The CDR3 loop reads CASSLDLAGIDSYEQYF. Written as DNA, the CDR3 is TGTGCCAGCAGTTTAGACCTAGCGGGAATAGATTCCTACGAGCAGTACTTC.

This clonotype appeared many times. The V call is TRBV20-1, the J call TRBJ2-2; D not resolved. The CDR3 length is 14 residues. With 4 bases removed from V and 4 bases from J, the gap between germline ends came to 13 bases. Germline V CDR1 and CDR2: DFQATT, SNEGSKA (reference sequence). The CDR3 loop is CSAISRSRTGELFF. In nucleotides, the CDR3 is TGCAGTGCTATCAGTCGCAGTCGCACCGGGGAGCTGTTTTTT.

This clonotype was recorded many times. The rearrangement links TRBV28 to TRBJ1-1; tentative D call: TRBD1 (5 bases). The CDR3 is 12 residues long. Germline CDR1 MDHEN, CDR2 SYDVKM. Trimming removed 6 bases from V and 5 bases from J, with 10 bases in between. CDR3: CASSSGGTEAFF. The DNA of the CDR3 is TGTGCCAGCAGCTCGGGGGGAACTGAAGCTTTCTTT.

This clonotype was seen ten or more times. The chain combines TRBV12-3 or TRBV12-4 with TRBJ2-5; the match to TRBD2 covers 8 bases. This CDR3 is 13 amino acids long. Trimming cost V 8 bases and J 1 base; bases outside gene matches: 3. The CDR3 is CASVAGSQETQYF. CDR3 DNA sequence: TGTGCCAGCGTAGCGGGGAGCCAAGAGACCCAGTACTTC.

This clonotype was seen more than once but under ten times. The chain couples TRBV4-1 to TRBJ1-1; D is possibly TRBD1 (5 bases). From germline, CDR1 is MGHRA and CDR2 YSYEKL. The CDR3 runs to 15 residues. V was pared by 5 bases and J by 3 bases, with 16 bases between. In DNA, the CDR3 is TGCGCCAGCAGCTTCGCCAGGGCCGTCGACACTGAAGCTTTCTTT. Amino acids: CASSFARAVDTEAFF.